Reported below is one T cell receptor (beta chain). Its antigen is unidentified. This record comes from a study of T cell responses to AZD1222 COVID-19 vaccine. The CDR3 runs to 15 residues. In germline, CDR1 is LNHDA, CDR2 SQIVND (reference sequence). V lost 3 bases, J lost 5 bases, and 14 bases lay in between. The assay was immunoSEQ multiplex PCR, and TCRdb's table has in-frame clones only and misses some. The sample contains about 81,000 clones, around 90% of which appear only once. Study-wide results and limits: Spike-specific TCRs gained breadth and depth after people received two AZD1222 doses.

The material sequenced was peripheral blood, taken 28 days after the second AZD1222 dose. The receptor was isolated from an adult who received the AZD1222 COVID-19 vaccine. The rearrangement uses TRBV19 and TRBJ2-1; possibly TRBD2 for D (5 bases). The CDR3 DNA reads as TGTGCCAGTAGTATTTGGAGTAGCGTAGACAATGAGCAGTTCTTC. Its protein product is CASSIWSSVDNEQFF.